This T cell receptor (beta chain) originates from a study of molecular identifiers for immune sequencing clone quantification. Study-wide results and limits: The share of molecules held by clones above 20 RNA copies was over 99% in effector cells and under 1% in naive cells.

Listed TCR primers, together with previously described methods, were used for the bulk TCR libraries. MiXCR was run by TCRdb on the PCR reads, yielding one entry per CDR3 protein. The sample has over 600,000 distinct CDR3 sequences, about 20% seen once. Concerning this clonotype itself: Its antigen is not identified.

The CDR3 contains 16 residues. Germline CDR1 is KGHDR and CDR2 is SFDVKD. With V trimmed by 9 bases and J by 7 bases, 15 bases remained unmatched. This sequence was found in a human donor in good health. Some libraries in this study had Jurkat cell RNA spiked in. Material for sequencing was naive CD8+ T cells from blood, with Jurkat cell RNA spiked in. Regarding subset: FACS-sorted CD8+CD4-CCR7+CD45RA+ naive T cells. The genes are TRBV24-1 and TRBJ2-1; 9 nucleotides match TRBD2. CDR3 in DNA: TGTGCCACCCGAGGTGGAGGGGCGGGAGGGAATAATGAGCAGTTCTTC. Protein product: CATRGGGAGGNNEQFF.